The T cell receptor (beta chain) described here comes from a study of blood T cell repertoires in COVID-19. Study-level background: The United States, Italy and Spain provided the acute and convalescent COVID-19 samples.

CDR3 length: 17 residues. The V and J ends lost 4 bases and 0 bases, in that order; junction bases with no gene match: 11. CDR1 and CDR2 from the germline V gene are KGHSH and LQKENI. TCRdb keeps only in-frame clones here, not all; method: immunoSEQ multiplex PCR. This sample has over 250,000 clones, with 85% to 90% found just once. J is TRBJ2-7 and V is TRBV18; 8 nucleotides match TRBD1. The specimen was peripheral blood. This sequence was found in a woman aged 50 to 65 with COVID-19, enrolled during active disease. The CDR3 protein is CASSHKPRDRSSYEQYF. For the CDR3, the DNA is TGTGCCAGCTCACACAAACCTCGGGACAGGAGCTCCTACGAGCAGTACTTC. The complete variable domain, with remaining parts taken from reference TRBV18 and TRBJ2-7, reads NAGVMQNPRHLVRRRGQEARLRCSPMKGHSHVYWYRQLPEEGLKFMVYLQKENIIDESGMPKERFSAEFPKEGPSILRIQQVVRGDSAAYFCASSHKPRDRSSYEQYFGPGTRLTVT.